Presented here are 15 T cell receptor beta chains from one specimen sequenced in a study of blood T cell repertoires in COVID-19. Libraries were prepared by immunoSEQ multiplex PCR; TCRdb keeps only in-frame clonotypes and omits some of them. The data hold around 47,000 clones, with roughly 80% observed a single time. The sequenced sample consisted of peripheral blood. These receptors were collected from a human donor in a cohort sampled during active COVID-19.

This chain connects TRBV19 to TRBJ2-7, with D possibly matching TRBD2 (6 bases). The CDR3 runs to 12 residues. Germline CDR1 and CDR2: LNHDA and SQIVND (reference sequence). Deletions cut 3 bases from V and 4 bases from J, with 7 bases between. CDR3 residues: CASSMGGYEQYF. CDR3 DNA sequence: TGTGCCAGTAGTATGGGGGGTTACGAGCAGTACTTC.

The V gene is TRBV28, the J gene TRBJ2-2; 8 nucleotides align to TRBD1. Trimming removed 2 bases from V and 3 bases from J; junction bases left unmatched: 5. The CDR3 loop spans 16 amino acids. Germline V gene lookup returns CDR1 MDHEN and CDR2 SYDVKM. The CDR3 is CASSLPQGGDTGELFF. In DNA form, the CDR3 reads TGTGCCAGCAGTTTACCACAGGGGGGAGACACCGGGGAGCTGTTTTTT.

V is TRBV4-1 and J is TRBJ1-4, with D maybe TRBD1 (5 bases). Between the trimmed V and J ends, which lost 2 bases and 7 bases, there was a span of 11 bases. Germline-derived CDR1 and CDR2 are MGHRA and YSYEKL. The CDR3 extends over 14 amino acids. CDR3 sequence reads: CASSQQGGREKLFF. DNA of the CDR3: TGCGCCAGCAGCCAACAGGGCGGACGTGAAAAACTGTTTTTT.

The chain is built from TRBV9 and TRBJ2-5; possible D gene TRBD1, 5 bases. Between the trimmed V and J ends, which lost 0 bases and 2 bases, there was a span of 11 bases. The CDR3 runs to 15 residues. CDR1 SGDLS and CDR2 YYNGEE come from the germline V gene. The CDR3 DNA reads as TGTGCCAGCAGCGTAGGTGTGACAGATCAAGAGACCCAGTACTTC. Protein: CASSVGVTDQETQYF.

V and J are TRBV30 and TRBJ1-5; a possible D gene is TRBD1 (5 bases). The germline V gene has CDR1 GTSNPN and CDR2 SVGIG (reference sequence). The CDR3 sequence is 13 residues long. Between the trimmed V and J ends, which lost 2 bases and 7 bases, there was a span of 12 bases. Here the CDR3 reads CAWSYTGRQPQHF. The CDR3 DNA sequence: TGTGCCTGGAGTTATACAGGCAGGCAGCCCCAGCATTTT.

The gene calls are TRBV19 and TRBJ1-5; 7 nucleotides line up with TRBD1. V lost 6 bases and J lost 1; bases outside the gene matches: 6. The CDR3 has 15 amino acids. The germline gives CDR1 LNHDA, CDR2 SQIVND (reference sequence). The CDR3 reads CASRSSGGSNQPQHF. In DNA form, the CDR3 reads TGTGCCAGTAGAAGTTCAGGGGGAAGCAATCAGCCCCAGCATTTT.

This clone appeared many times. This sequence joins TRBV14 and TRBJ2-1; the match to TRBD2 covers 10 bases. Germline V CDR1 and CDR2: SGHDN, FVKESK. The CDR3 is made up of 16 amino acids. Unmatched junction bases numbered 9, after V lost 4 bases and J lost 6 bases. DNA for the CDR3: TGTGCCAGCAGCCCAGCCCCGGCTAGCGGGGGCAATGAGCAGTTCTTC. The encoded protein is CASSPAPASGGNEQFF.

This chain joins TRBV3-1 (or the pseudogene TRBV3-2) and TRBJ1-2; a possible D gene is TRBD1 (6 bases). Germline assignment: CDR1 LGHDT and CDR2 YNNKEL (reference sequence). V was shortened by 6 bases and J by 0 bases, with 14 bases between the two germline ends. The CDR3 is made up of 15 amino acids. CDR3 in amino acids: CASSSRGAANYGYTF. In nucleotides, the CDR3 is TGTGCCAGCAGTTCCAGGGGCGCGGCTAACTATGGCTACACCTTC.

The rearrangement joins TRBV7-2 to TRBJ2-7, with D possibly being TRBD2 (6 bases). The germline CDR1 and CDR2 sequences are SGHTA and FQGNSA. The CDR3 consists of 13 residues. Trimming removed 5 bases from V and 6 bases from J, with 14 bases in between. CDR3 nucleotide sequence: TGTGCCAGCAGCATGAGGGGACTGGGCGAGCAGTACTTC. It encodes CASSMRGLGEQYF.

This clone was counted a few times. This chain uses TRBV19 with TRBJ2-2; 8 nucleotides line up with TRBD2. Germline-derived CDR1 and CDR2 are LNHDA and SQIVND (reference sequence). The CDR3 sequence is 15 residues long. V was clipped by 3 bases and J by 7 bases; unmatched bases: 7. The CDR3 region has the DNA TGTGCCAGTAGTATTTCGGGGGGGCTAGACGGGGAGCTGTTTTTT. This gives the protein CASSISGGLDGELFF.

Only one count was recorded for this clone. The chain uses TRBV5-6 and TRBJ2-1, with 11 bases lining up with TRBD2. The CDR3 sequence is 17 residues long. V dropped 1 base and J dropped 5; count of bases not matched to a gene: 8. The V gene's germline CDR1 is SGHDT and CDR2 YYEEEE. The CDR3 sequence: CASSLPSGTSGHNEQFF. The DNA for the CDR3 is TGTGCCAGCAGCTTGCCATCCGGGACTAGCGGTCACAATGAGCAGTTCTTC.

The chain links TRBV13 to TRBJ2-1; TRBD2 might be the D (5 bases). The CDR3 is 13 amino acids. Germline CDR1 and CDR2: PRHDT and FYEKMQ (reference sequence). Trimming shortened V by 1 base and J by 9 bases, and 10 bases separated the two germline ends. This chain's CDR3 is CASSLALGGEQFF. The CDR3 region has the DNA TGTGCCAGCAGCTTAGCCCTTGGAGGTGAGCAGTTCTTC.

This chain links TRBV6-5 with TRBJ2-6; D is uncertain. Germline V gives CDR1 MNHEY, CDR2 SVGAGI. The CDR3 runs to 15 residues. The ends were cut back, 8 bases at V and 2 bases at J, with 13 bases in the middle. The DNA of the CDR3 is TGTGCCAGCCTCCCACGGTCTCCTGGGGCCAACGTCCTGACTTTC. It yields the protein CASLPRSPGANVLTF.

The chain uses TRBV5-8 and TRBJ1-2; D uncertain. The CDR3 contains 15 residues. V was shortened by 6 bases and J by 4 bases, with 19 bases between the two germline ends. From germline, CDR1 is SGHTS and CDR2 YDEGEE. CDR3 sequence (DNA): TGTGCCAGCAACCCCTCAAGGCGGTTAGTCTATGGCTACACCTTC. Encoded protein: CASNPSRRLVYGYTF.

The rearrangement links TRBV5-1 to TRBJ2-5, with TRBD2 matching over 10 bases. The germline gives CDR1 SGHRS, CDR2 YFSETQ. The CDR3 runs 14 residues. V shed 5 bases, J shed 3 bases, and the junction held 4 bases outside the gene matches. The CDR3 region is CASRSGGAEETQYF. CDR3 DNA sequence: TGCGCCAGCAGAAGCGGGGGGGCGGAAGAGACCCAGTACTTC. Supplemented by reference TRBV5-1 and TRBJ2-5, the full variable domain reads KAGVTQTPRYLIKTRGQQVTLSCSPISGHRSVSWYQQTPGQGLQFLFEYFSETQRNKGNFPGRFSGRQFSNSRSEMNVSTLELGDSALYLCASRSGGAEETQYFGPGTRLLVL.